The 26 T cell receptor beta chains given below trace back to one sample, sequenced in a study of T cell responses to AZD1222 COVID-19 vaccine. Produced via immunoSEQ multiplex PCR; TCRdb's table is partial and in-frame only. The sample carries under 95,000 clones, roughly 89% recorded once. Material: peripheral blood, obtained on day 0 of AZD1222 vaccination. The receptors shown here come from an adult in good health.

The chain employs TRBV7-9 and TRBJ1-1; tentative D call: TRBD1 (5 bases). V lost 4 bases, J lost 5 bases, and 11 bases lay in between. This CDR3 comprises 13 residues. Germline V CDR1 and CDR2: SEHNR, FQNEAQ (reference sequence). The CDR3 DNA sequence: TGTGCCAGCAGCTCCGACAGAGCAACTGAAGCTTTCTTT. Translating gives CASSSDRATEAFF.

V and J are TRBV6-6 and TRBJ1-2, with 10 bases aligning to TRBD1. The germline CDR1 and CDR2 sequences are MNHNY and SVGAGI (reference sequence). The CDR3 contains 20 residues. Unmatched junction bases numbered 19, after V lost 6 bases and J lost 0 bases. The CDR3 region is CASSKGDRGISYSSNYGYTF. Here the CDR3 DNA reads TGTGCCAGCAGCAAGGGGGACAGGGGAATTTCTTATAGTTCTAACTATGGCTACACCTTC.

V gene TRBV30 combines with J gene TRBJ1-1; TRBD1 agrees at 7 bases. The CDR3 totals 14 residues. V lost 3 bases, J lost 0 bases, and 4 bases stayed unmatched. From germline, CDR1 is GTSNPN and CDR2 SVGIG (reference sequence). In DNA, the CDR3 is TGTGCCTGGAGCCGGGGACAGCTGAACACTGAAGCTTTCTTT. Translated, it gives CAWSRGQLNTEAFF.

The chain recombines TRBV6-4 with TRBJ2-7; tentatively, D is TRBD2 (7 bases). V shed 11 bases and J shed 4 bases, with 15 bases lying between them. The CDR3 has 12 residues. From germline, CDR1 is MRHNA and CDR2 SNTAGT. CDR3 loop: CAGPGGRYEQYF. For the CDR3, the DNA is TGTGCCGGCCCCGGGGGGCGGTACGAGCAGTACTTC.

This clone was recorded once. This chain links TRBV3-1 (or the pseudogene TRBV3-2) with TRBJ2-5; a possible D gene is TRBD2 (5 bases). The CDR3 spans 15 residues. Germline-derived CDR1 and CDR2 are LGHDT and YNNKEL (reference sequence). V was shortened by 2 bases and J by 4 bases, with 14 bases between the two germline ends. The CDR3 region has the DNA TGTGCCAGCAGCCAACCTGGACTCCTTCGAGAGACCCAGTACTTC. Amino acids: CASSQPGLLRETQYF.

This sequence joins TRBV6-1 and TRBJ1-2; D is unclear. CDR1 and CDR2 (germline): MNHNS, SASEGT. This CDR3 is built from 14 residues. Deletions cut 0 bases from V and 5 bases from J, with 10 bases between. The DNA for the CDR3 is TGTGCCAGCAGTGAAGCGGCCAGAAGTTATGGCTACACCTTC. This gives the protein CASSEAARSYGYTF.

The V call is TRBV29-1, the J call TRBJ2-5; the match to TRBD2 covers 7 bases. After removal of 3 bases from V and 3 bases from J, the junction contained 7 bases not matched to a gene. The CDR3 is 14 amino acids. CDR1 SQVTM and CDR2 ANQGSEA come from the germline V gene. CDR3 in DNA: TGCAGCGTTGACGTCGGGGAGGGAAAAGAGACCCAGTACTTC. It yields the protein CSVDVGEGKETQYF.

The chain carries TRBV4-2 and TRBJ2-6; TRBD2 agrees at 8 bases. The CDR3 consists of 17 residues. CDR1 and CDR2 (germline): LGHNA, YNFKEQ. V was pared by 7 bases and J by 2 bases, with 10 bases of the junction left unmatched. CDR3 protein: CASTPSGSLAGANVLTF. Written as DNA, the CDR3 is TGTGCCAGCACGCCCAGCGGGAGTTTGGCTGGGGCCAACGTCCTGACTTTC.

The chain employs TRBV5-1 and TRBJ2-1; TRBD2 matches 8 bases. Losses at the gene ends were 0 bases for V and 7 bases for J; bases not matched to a gene: 6. The CDR3 spans 15 residues. Germline loops: CDR1 SGHRS, CDR2 YFSETQ. CDR3 sequence reads: CASSLVSGSVNEQFF. CDR3 DNA sequence: TGCGCCAGCAGCTTGGTCAGCGGGAGTGTGAATGAGCAGTTCTTC.

In nucleotides, the CDR3 is TGTGCCAGCAGCCAAGAATTAGGAGGCTATGGCTACACCTTC. Translation gives CASSQELGGYGYTF. The genes are TRBV4-2 and TRBJ1-2; D is undetermined. CDR1 LGHNA and CDR2 YNFKEQ come from the germline V gene. The V end was cut by 0 bases, the J end by 4 bases, with 9 bases between. The length of the CDR3 is 14 residues.

J is TRBJ2-5 and V is TRBV7-2; 10 bases map to TRBD2. J gave up 5 bases and V 2 bases, and 8 bases lay outside the gene matches. Germline CDR1 is SGHTA and CDR2 is FQGNSA. CDR3 length equals 16 residues. As DNA, the CDR3 is TGTGCCAGCAGCTTAAGCTCGATTAGCGGGGGGGAGACCCAGTACTTC. This gives the protein CASSLSSISGGETQYF.

This chain connects TRBV18 to TRBJ1-2; D not resolved. The V end lost 0 bases, the J end lost 5 bases, and 16 bases lay between the germline ends. The CDR3 runs 16 residues. Germline loops: CDR1 KGHSH, CDR2 LQKENI. CDR3 residues: CASSPPGLRQSYGYTF. Here the CDR3 DNA reads TGTGCCAGCTCACCACCGGGGTTACGTCAGTCGTATGGCTACACCTTC.

V is TRBV2 and J is TRBJ1-1, with unresolved D. Trimming took 10 bases from V and 8 from J, leaving 8 bases between them. Germline CDR1 is SNHLY and CDR2 is FYNNEI. This CDR3 has 9 amino acids. The CDR3 loop reads CATRREAFF. In DNA, the CDR3 is TGTGCCACCCGCCGGGAAGCTTTCTTT.

CDR3 residues: CSVAGTGGSYNEQFF. In DNA, the CDR3 is TGCAGCGTTGCAGGGACCGGTGGCTCCTACAATGAGCAGTTCTTC. This rearrangement joins TRBV29-1 to TRBJ2-1, with D perhaps assigned TRBD1 or TRBD2 (5 bases each). This CDR3 is built from 15 residues. Germline CDR1 is SQVTM and CDR2 is ANQGSEA. Trimming left V 4 bases short and J 0 bases short, with 13 bases between.

This chain joins TRBV30 and TRBJ1-2, with D possibly TRBD1 on 6 matching bases. The V gene lost 4 bases and the J gene lost 4 bases, with 10 bases spanning the gap. The CDR3 has 12 residues. Germline V gene data show CDR1 as GTSNPN and CDR2 as SVGIG (reference sequence). CDR3 sequence: CAWTGVGYGYTF. The CDR3 DNA reads TGTGCCTGGACAGGGGTCGGCTATGGCTACACCTTC.

This chain joins TRBV7-9 and TRBJ2-7; no clear D. Trimming left V 5 bases short and J 2 bases short, with 13 bases between. The CDR3 has 14 residues. Germline CDR1 and CDR2: SEHNR and FQNEAQ (reference sequence). CDR3 region: CASSLSHSAYEQYF. Written as DNA, the CDR3 is TGTGCCAGCAGCCTATCCCACAGTGCCTACGAGCAGTACTTC.

The V gene is TRBV20-1, the J gene TRBJ1-1; D is ambiguous. Germline loops: CDR1 DFQATT, CDR2 SNEGSKA (reference sequence). V dropped 3 bases and J dropped 1 base, with 9 bases sitting between them. CDR3 length equals 13 residues. CDR3 sequence reads: CSASQVGNTEAFF. In DNA, the CDR3 is TGCAGTGCTAGTCAGGTGGGGAACACTGAAGCTTTCTTT.

The chain carries TRBV11-2 and TRBJ2-1; 8 bases fit TRBD2. The CDR3 extends over 15 amino acids. Germline assignment: CDR1 SGHAT and CDR2 FQNNGV. After removal of 2 bases from V and 4 bases from J, the junction contained 4 bases not matched to a gene. CDR3 region: CASSLFVAGYNEQFF. The DNA of the CDR3 is TGTGCCAGCAGCTTATTCGTAGCGGGATACAATGAGCAGTTCTTC.

For this clone: Sequence at one end of the junction differs from germline and may be a read error. The chain employs TRBV7-7 and TRBJ2-1; 9 bases map to TRBD2. The CDR3 loop spans 15 amino acids. Germline CDR1 is SSHAT and CDR2 is FNYEAQ (reference sequence). CDR3 DNA sequence: TGTGCTAGCAGCCCTTGGGCTAGCGGGGTTAATGAGCAGTTCTTC. As protein: CASSPWASGVNEQFF.

The genes are TRBV19 and TRBJ1-5, with a weak D call TRBD1 (6 bases). V lost 9 bases and J 3 bases, leaving 21 bases between the germline ends. This CDR3 has 16 residues. Per germline, CDR1 LNHDA and CDR2 SQIVND (reference sequence). DNA of the CDR3: TGTGCCAGCAACCTGCGGGGGGCCCCTTCCAATCAGCCCCAGCATTTT. Protein: CASNLRGAPSNQPQHF.

The J gene is TRBJ1-2, the V gene TRBV3-1 (or the pseudogene TRBV3-2); TRBD1 is a possible D gene (5 bases). CDR1 is LGHDT and CDR2 is YNNKEL in the germline V gene (reference sequence). There are 13 residues in the CDR3. V lost 6 bases to trimming and J lost 2 bases, with 10 bases between them. Here the CDR3 reads CASRQDGNYGYTF. The CDR3 bases are TGTGCCAGCAGACAGGACGGGAACTATGGCTACACCTTC.

This chain uses TRBV9 with TRBJ1-2; TRBD1 matches at 9 bases. With 3 bases clipped from V and 1 base from J, the junction kept 4 bases outside the gene matches. Looked up from germline, CDR1 is SGDLS and CDR2 is YYNGEE. The length of the CDR3 is 15 residues. In DNA form, the CDR3 reads TGTGCCAGCAGCGCCGGACAGGGGATTAACTATGGCTACACCTTC. Its protein product is CASSAGQGINYGYTF.

The V call is TRBV20-1, the J call TRBJ2-3; TRBD1 might be the D (6 bases). CDR1 and CDR2 from the germline V gene are DFQATT and SNEGSKA (reference sequence). The CDR3 is 12 residues long. With 3 bases removed from V and 9 bases from J, the gap between germline ends came to 13 bases. The CDR3 region has the DNA TGCAGTGCTAGTGCAGGGGTTTTGACGCAGTATTTT. Translating it yields CSASAGVLTQYF.

J is TRBJ2-7 and V is TRBV5-1; unclear D gene. V shed 4 bases and J shed 7 bases, with 18 bases lying between them. The CDR3 has 14 residues. Germline lookup yields CDR1 SGHRS and CDR2 YFSETQ. The DNA for the CDR3 is TGCGCCAGCAGCCCAAGGACGGCGGTCGAGGAGCAGTACTTC. Encoded protein: CASSPRTAVEEQYF.

The chain uses TRBV28 and TRBJ1-6; D is perhaps TRBD1 (5 bases). V was pared by 2 bases and J by 3 bases, with 11 bases between. This CDR3 has 16 amino acids. From germline, CDR1 is MDHEN and CDR2 SYDVKM. CDR3 nucleotide sequence: TGTGCCAGCAGTTTAGGTCAGGGATACTATAATTCACCCCTCCACTTT. This sequence encodes CASSLGQGYYNSPLHF.

The chain uses TRBV4-2 and TRBJ2-2; the D is unclear. The V gene lost 2 bases and the J gene lost 7 bases, with 14 bases spanning the gap. The CDR3 contains 15 residues. CDR1 is LGHNA, CDR2 YNFKEQ, per germline. The CDR3 region is CASSQYADFLGELFF. The CDR3 region has the DNA TGTGCCAGCAGCCAATATGCAGACTTCCTCGGGGAGCTGTTTTTT.